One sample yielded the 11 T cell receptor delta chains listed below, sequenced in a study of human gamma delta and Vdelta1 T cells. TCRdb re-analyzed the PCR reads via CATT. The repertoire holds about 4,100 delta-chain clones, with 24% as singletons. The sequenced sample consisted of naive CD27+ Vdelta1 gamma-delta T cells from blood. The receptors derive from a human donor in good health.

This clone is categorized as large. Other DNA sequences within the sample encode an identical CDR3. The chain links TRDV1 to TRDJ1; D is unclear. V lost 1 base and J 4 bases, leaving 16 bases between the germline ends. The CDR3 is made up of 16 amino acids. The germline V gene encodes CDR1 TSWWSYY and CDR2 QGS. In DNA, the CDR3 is TGTGCTCTTGGGGAACCTTCTTTTGTCCTCCACGATAAACTCATCTTT. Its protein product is CALGEPSFVLHDKLIF.

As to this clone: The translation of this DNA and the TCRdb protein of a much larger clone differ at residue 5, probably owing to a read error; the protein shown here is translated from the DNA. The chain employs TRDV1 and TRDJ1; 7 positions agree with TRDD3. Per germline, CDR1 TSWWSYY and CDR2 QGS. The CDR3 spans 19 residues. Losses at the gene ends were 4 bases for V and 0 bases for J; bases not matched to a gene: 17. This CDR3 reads CALGGPTPSGWGYTDKLIF. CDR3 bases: TGTGCTCTTGGGGGCCCCACTCCCAGTGGCTGGGGGTACACCGATAAACTCATCTTT.

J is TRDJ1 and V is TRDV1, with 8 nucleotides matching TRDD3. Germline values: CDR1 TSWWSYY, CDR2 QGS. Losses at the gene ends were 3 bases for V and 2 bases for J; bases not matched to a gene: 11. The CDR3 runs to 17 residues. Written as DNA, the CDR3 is TGTGCTCTTGGGGACATCTACGAAGGGGATACAACCGATAAACTCATCTTT. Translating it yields CALGDIYEGDTTDKLIF.

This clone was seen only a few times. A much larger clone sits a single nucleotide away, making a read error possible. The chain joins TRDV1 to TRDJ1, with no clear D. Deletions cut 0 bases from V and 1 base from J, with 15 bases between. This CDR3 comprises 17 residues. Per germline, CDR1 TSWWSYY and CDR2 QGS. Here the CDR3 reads CALGELMRVPCTDKLIF. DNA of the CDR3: TGTGCTCTTGGGGAACTCATGAGGGTCCCGTGCACCGATAAACTCATCTTT.

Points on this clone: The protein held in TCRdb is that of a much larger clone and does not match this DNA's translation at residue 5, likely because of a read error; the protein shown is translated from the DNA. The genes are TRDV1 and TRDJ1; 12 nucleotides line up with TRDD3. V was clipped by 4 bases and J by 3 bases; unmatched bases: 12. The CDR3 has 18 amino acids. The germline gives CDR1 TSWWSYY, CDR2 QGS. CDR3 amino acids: CALGGTSPNWGIPDKLIF. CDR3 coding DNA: TGTGCTCTTGGGGGAACGAGCCCGAACTGGGGGATACCCGATAAACTCATCTTT.

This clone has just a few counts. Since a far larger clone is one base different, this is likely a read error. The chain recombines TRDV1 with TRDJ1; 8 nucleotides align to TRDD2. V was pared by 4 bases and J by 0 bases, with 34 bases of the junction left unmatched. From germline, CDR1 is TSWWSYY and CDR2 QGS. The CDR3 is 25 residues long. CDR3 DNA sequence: TGTGCTCTTGGGGGCATCTCAGCCCTGGCCTTCCTAAGTTTAGGGCCCCTGGATAACACCGATAAACTCATCTTT. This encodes CALGGISALAFLSLGPLDNTDKLIF.

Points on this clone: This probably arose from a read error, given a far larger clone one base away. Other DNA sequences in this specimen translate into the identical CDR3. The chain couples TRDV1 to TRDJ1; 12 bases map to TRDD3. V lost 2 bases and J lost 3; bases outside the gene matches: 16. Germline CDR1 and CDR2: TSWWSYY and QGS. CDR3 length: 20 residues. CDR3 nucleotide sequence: TGTGCTCTTGGGGAATTATCCCTGAGAAAACTGGGGGATACTGCCGATAAACTCATCTTT. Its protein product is CALGELSLRKLGDTADKLIF.

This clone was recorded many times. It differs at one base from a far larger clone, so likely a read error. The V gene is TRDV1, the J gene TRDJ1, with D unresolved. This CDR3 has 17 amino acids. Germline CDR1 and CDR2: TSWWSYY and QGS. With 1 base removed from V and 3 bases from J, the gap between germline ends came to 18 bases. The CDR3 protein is CALGERWRNMMADKLIF. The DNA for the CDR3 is TGTGCTCTTGGGGAACGCTGGCGAAACATGATGGCCGATAAACTCATCTTT.

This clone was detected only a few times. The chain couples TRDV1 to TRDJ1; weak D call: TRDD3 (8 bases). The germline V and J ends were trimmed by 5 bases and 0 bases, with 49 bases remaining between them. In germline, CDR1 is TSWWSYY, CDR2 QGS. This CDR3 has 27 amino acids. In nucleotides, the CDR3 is TGTGCTCTTGGGAACCCTTCCTCTCCCCATCTATTATGGGATACGCGTATTACCGAACCCTACACCGATAAACTCATCTTT. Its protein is CALGNPSSPHLLWDTRITEPYTDKLIF.

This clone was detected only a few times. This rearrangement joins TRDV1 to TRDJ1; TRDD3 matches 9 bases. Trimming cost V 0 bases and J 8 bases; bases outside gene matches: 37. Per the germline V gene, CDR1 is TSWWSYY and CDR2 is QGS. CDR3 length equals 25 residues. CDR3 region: CALGELPLPALLGIRGWQNNNKLIF. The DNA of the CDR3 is TGTGCTCTTGGGGAACTTCCCCTCCCTGCCCTACTGGGGATACGCGGTTGGCAAAACAACAACAAACTCATCTTT.

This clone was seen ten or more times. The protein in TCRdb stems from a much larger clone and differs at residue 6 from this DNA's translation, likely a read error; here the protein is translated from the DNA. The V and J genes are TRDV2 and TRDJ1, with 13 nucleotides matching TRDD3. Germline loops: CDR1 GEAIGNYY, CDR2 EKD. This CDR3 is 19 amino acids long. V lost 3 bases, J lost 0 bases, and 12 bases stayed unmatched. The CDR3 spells CACDLGLGDTLADTDKLIF. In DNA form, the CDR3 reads TGTGCCTGTGACCTAGGACTGGGGGATACGTTGGCCGACACCGATAAACTCATCTTT.